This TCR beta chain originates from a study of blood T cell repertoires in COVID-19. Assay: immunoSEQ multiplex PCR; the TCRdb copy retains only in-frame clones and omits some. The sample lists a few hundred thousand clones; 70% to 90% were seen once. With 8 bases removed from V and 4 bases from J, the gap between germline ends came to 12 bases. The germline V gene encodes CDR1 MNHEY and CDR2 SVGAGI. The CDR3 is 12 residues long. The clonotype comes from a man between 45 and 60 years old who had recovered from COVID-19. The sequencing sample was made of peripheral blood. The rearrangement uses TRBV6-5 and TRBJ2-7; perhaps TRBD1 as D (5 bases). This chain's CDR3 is CASGRGAYEQYF. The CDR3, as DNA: TGTGCCAGCGGAAGGGGCGCGTACGAGCAGTACTTC.